These T cell receptor beta chains were read from a single sample in a study of T cells in tuberculosis. Clones were read by immunoSEQ multiplex PCR, and TCRdb kept only the in-frame ones, dropping some. The sample has some 30,000 clones; roughly 87% are singletons. This specimen was PBMCs, taken at tuberculosis diagnosis. The source is an adult with tuberculosis. The CDR3 runs from the conserved cysteine through the conserved F or W. A D gene is named only where the DNA matches it firmly. Part of the rows lack a size; the others show once, few, many or a class for expanded clones.

j_call,v_call,clone_size,d_call,cdr3_nt,cdr3_aa
TRBJ1-5,TRBV28,NA,NA,TGTGCCAGCAGTTTAGACAATAGCAATCAGCCCCAGCATTTT,CASSLDNSNQPQHF
TRBJ2-1,TRBV12-2,NA,NA,TGTGCAAGTCGCTTCCGCGGGACAGGGAACAATGAGCAGTTCTTC,CASRFRGTGNNEQFF
TRBJ2-7,TRBV5-1,few,TRBD1,TGCGCCAGCAGCTTGGCACATAAGGTCGGGACAGACTACGAGCAGTACTTC,CASSLAHKVGTDYEQYF
TRBJ1-2,TRBV13,NA,NA,TGTGCCAGCAGTTCTCTTCCAGGGTTAATCTATGGCTACACCTTC,CASSSLPGLIYGYTF
TRBJ2-1,TRBV7-9,NA,NA,TGTGCCAGCAGCTTAGATTTGTGGGGAGCTCAGTTCTTC,CASSLDLWGAQFF
TRBJ1-2,TRBV6-5,NA,TRBD1,TGTGCCAGCAGGACGACAGGGGGAGAAGGCTACACCTTC,CASRTTGGEGYTF
TRBJ2-2,TRBV6-6,NA,NA,TGTGCCACCTCCCGACAACCTAACACCGGGGAGCTGTTTTTT,CATSRQPNTGELFF
TRBJ2-7,TRBV5-1,NA,TRBD2,TGCGCCAGCAGCCTCGGACTAGCGGGATTCTCGGGCGACGAGCAGTACTTC,CASSLGLAGFSGDEQYF
TRBJ1-6,TRBV5-1,NA,NA,TGCGCCAGCAGCTTGTTTGGACAGAGCTCCTATAATTCACCCCTCCACTTT,CASSLFGQSSYNSPLHF
TRBJ1-5,TRBV6-6,NA,NA,TGTGCCAGCCAGAGCGGGGGGGATGGTCAGCCCCAGCATTTT,CASQSGGDGQPQHF
TRBJ2-3,TRBV5-1,NA,NA,TGCGCCAGCAGCTTGGAGGGGTTGGCGGGGAGCACAGATACGCAGTATTTT,CASSLEGLAGSTDTQYF
TRBJ2-1,TRBV7-9,NA,TRBD2,TGTGCCAGCAGCCCCCGGGGGAGCGGGGGGAGCAATGAGCAGTTCTTC,CASSPRGSGGSNEQFF
TRBJ1-2,TRBV30,NA,TRBD1,TGTGCCTGGAGCCGGGACAGGGTTTCTGGCTACACCTTC,CAWSRDRVSGYTF
TRBJ1-2,TRBV30,NA,NA,TGTGCCTGGAGCGGTGATTGGCAGGGCTTTAACTATGGCTACACCTTC,CAWSGDWQGFNYGYTF
TRBJ1-1,TRBV6-5,NA,TRBD1,TGTGCCAGCAGTTTGGACAGGGTCGTCACTGAAGCTTTCTTT,CASSLDRVVTEAFF
TRBJ1-1,TRBV16,once,NA,TGTGCCAGCAGCCAATACGCGGGGATGACTGAAGCTTTCTTT,CASSQYAGMTEAFF
TRBJ2-1,TRBV5-6,NA,NA,TGTGCCAGCAGCTTGGGACTGGCCTACAATGAGCAGTTCTTC,CASSLGLAYNEQFF
TRBJ2-7,TRBV4-3,few,TRBD2,TGCGCCAGCAGCCAAGATCCCGCTAGCGGGGGGCTCTACGAGCAGTACTTC,CASSQDPASGGLYEQYF
TRBJ1-1,TRBV5-6,NA,NA,TGTGCCAGCAGCGGTGGCGGGGACACTGAAGCTTTCTTT,CASSGGGDTEAFF
TRBJ1-5,TRBV5-4,few,NA,TGTGCCAGCAGCTTGGCAGGGGGCAATCAGCCCCAGCATTTT,CASSLAGGNQPQHF
TRBJ1-1,TRBV29-1,NA,NA,TGCAGCGTTGAAGTGCGGGACCGAACGGGCACTGAAGCTTTCTTT,CSVEVRDRTGTEAFF
TRBJ2-2,TRBV7-9,NA,TRBD1,TGTGCCAGCAGCTTAGTGGATGTAGGGACAGAGGTCACCGGGGAGCTGTTTTTT,CASSLVDVGTEVTGELFF
TRBJ2-3,TRBV5-4,medium-sized,TRBD2,TGTGCCACCCGACTCGGGGGGGATACGCAGTATTTT,CATRLGGDTQYF
TRBJ2-1,TRBV7-3,NA,NA,TGTGCCAGCAGCGAGGTTGCCCTTGGCAGTGAGCAGTTCTTC,CASSEVALGSEQFF